One and the same sample provided the 12 T cell receptor beta chains below, sequenced in a study of T cells in localized non-small cell lung cancer. The method was immunoSEQ multiplex PCR; TCRdb's version includes in-frame clones alone and lacks a portion of them. The sample carries fewer than 90,000 clones, roughly 75% recorded once. The sequences come from PBMCs, collected before any cancer treatment. The receptors stem from a man aged 35-75 years with stage II squamous cell lung carcinoma.

This chain connects TRBV2 to TRBJ1-1; D ambiguous. There are 15 residues in the CDR3. The germline V and J ends were trimmed by 1 base and 1 base, with 10 bases remaining between them. Germline-derived CDR1 and CDR2 are SNHLY and FYNNEI. In nucleotides, the CDR3 is TGTGCCAGCAGTGAAGGAAGGGTAACGAACACTGAAGCTTTCTTT. This codes for CASSEGRVTNTEAFF.

The V and J genes are TRBV6-6 and TRBJ2-7; D is perhaps TRBD1 (5 bases). CDR3 size: 14 residues. V lost 0 bases to trimming and J lost 3 bases, with 9 bases between them. CDR1 and CDR2 from the germline V gene are MNHNY and SVGAGI (reference sequence). The CDR3 region is CASSYSGQNYEQYF. Here the CDR3 DNA reads TGTGCCAGCAGTTACTCGGGGCAAAACTACGAGCAGTACTTC.

The CDR3 loop reads CASSLGGASGSPDTQYF. CDR3 nucleotide sequence: TGTGCCAGCAGCTTGGGGGGGGCTAGCGGGAGTCCAGATACGCAGTATTTT. V and J are TRBV5-4 and TRBJ2-3, with 10 bases identical to TRBD2. V lost 0 bases and J lost 4; bases outside the gene matches: 8. Germline CDR1 is SGHNT and CDR2 is YYREEE (reference sequence). The length of the CDR3 is 17 residues.

This clone was picked up a small number of times. The chain joins TRBV29-1 to TRBJ1-1; D uncertain. Germline CDR1 reads SQVTM; CDR2 reads ANQGSEA. The CDR3 runs 11 residues. Trimming pared 4 bases from V and 0 bases from J, leaving 3 bases between. CDR3 loop: CSVVLNTEAFF. The CDR3 DNA sequence: TGCAGCGTTGTCCTGAACACTGAAGCTTTCTTT.

This chain joins TRBV6-6 and TRBJ2-3; no clear D gene. CDR1 and CDR2 (germline): MNHNY, SVGAGI (reference sequence). There are 13 residues in the CDR3. Trimming took 6 bases from V and 4 from J, leaving 11 bases between them. This CDR3 reads CASSPTQPDTQYF. CDR3 nucleotide sequence: TGTGCCAGCAGCCCTACCCAGCCAGATACGCAGTATTTT.

The chain joins TRBV9 to TRBJ2-7, with 8 bases aligning to TRBD1. The CDR3 runs to 16 residues. Per germline, CDR1 SGDLS and CDR2 YYNGEE. V lost 0 bases, J lost 2 bases, and 7 bases stayed unmatched. The CDR3 nucleotides are TGTGCCAGCAGCGTAGGGGAGACAGGGGTCCCCTACGAGCAGTACTTC. Its protein is CASSVGETGVPYEQYF.

The rearrangement uses TRBV7-2 and TRBJ2-1; D not resolved. Trimming took off 5 bases at V and 1 base at J, with 15 bases between the two ends. This CDR3 contains 16 residues. From germline, CDR1 is SGHTA and CDR2 FQGNSA. The DNA of the CDR3 is TGTGCCAGCAGCCCCAGCTCGGATAATTCCTACAATGAGCAGTTCTTC. The encoded protein is CASSPSSDNSYNEQFF.

As DNA, the CDR3 is TGTGCCAGTAGTAGGGGCTCAAGCAACGAGCAGTACTTC. It is translated as CASSRGSSNEQYF. The genes are TRBV19 and TRBJ2-7, with a weak D call TRBD1 (5 bases). This CDR3 is built from 13 residues. Germline assignment: CDR1 LNHDA and CDR2 SQIVND (reference sequence). V lost 4 bases and J lost 5, with 12 bases in between. The entire variable domain, with the rest obtained from reference TRBV19 and TRBJ2-7, is as follows: DGGITQSPKYLFRKEGQNVTLSCEQNLNHDAMYWYRQDPGQGLRLIYYSQIVNDFQKGDIAEGYSVSREKKESFPLTVTSAQKNPTAFYLCASSRGSSNEQYFGPGTRLTVT.

This clone was found once. The chain links TRBV5-1 to TRBJ2-4; perhaps TRBD2 as D (5 bases). Per the germline V gene, CDR1 is SGHRS and CDR2 is YFSETQ. The V and J ends lost 0 bases and 2 bases respectively, with 12 bases between them. The CDR3 is 16 residues long. The CDR3 loop is CASSLASGDTKNIQYF. The CDR3 bases are TGCGCCAGCAGCTTGGCTTCCGGGGATACCAAAAACATTCAGTACTTC.

The chain joins TRBV5-4 to TRBJ1-2; 7 nucleotides match TRBD1. Germline V gene lookup returns CDR1 SGHNT and CDR2 YYREEE (reference sequence). The CDR3 spans 16 residues. Trimming at V came to 3 bases and at J to 2 bases, leaving 10 bases not matched to a gene. The CDR3: CASSSNRDSVNYGYTF. The DNA for the CDR3 is TGTGCCAGCAGCTCGAACCGGGACAGTGTAAACTATGGCTACACCTTC.

The chain employs TRBV28 and TRBJ1-6; TRBD1 might be the D (6 bases). With 6 bases removed from V and 0 bases from J, the gap between germline ends came to 9 bases. Germline assignment: CDR1 MDHEN and CDR2 SYDVKM. CDR3 length: 15 residues. CDR3 region: CASRQGSSYNSPLHF. DNA for the CDR3: TGTGCCAGCAGACAGGGAAGCTCCTATAATTCACCCCTCCACTTT.

This chain joins TRBV14 and TRBJ2-3; D uncertain. Trimming took off 1 base at V and 0 bases at J, with 8 bases between the two ends. Germline lookup yields CDR1 SGHDN and CDR2 FVKESK. There are 15 residues in the CDR3. The CDR3 region has the DNA TGTGCCAGCAGCCAAGGGTATCTAAGCACAGATACGCAGTATTTT. This gives the protein CASSQGYLSTDTQYF.